This T cell receptor (beta chain) appears in the sequencing data of a study of T cell responses to AZD1222 COVID-19 vaccine. The study's findings and limits: White British donors predominated, females outnumbered males, and clonal diversity was possibly underestimated. Unmutated variant regions are reportedly the target of nearly half of TCRs that are spike-specific.

Comment on this clone: The antigen remains undetermined.

Some clones are missing from TCRdb's copy, which holds only in-frame ones; the method was immunoSEQ multiplex PCR. Of 140,000 to 150,000 clones listed, more than 80% are singletons. V lost 5 bases and J lost 3, with 12 bases in between. The CDR3 consists of 14 residues. The germline gives CDR1 SNHLY, CDR2 FYNNEI. This specimen consisted of peripheral blood, obtained 28 days after the second dose of the MenACWY control vaccine. The receptor's source is an adult who received the MenACWY meningococcal vaccine as a control. V usage is TRBV2 and J usage is TRBJ2-3; weak D call: TRBD1 (5 bases). The CDR3 DNA is TGTGCCAGCAGTCTACAGACAGAAACAGATACGCAGTATTTT. It codes for CASSLQTETDTQYF.